The 25 T cell receptor beta chains given below trace back to one sample, sequenced in a study of blood T cells in healthy people across ages. For the second PCR, which ran for about 7 to 12 cycles, a sample-barcoded 5' primer and a J-beta primer mix were used. MiXCR was run by TCRdb on the 5' RACE reads, yielding one entry per CDR3 protein. The sample comprises some 1.5 million distinct CDR3 sequences, roughly 27% of which are singletons, and about 8% rests with the top ten. Sequenced: blood. The receptors shown here come from a woman younger than 45 in good health.

The sample holds a few counts of this clonotype. The junction shows a germline mismatch at one end, possibly a read error. The rearrangement uses TRBV9 and TRBJ2-1; 11 bases are shared with TRBD2. This CDR3 region has 16 residues. Germline-derived CDR1 and CDR2 are SGDLS and YYNGEE. CDR3 residues: CAGSETGTSGYNEQFF. Written as DNA, the CDR3 is TGTGCCGGCAGCGAAACCGGGACTAGCGGCTACAATGAGCAGTTCTTC. The full variable domain, completed using reference TRBV9 and TRBJ2-1, is DSGVTQTPKHLITATGQRVTLRCSPRSGDLSVYWYQQSLDQGLQFLIQYYNGEERAKGNILERFSAQQFPDLHSELNLSSLELGDSALYFCAGSETGTSGYNEQFFGPGTRLTVL.

The J gene is TRBJ2-7, the V gene TRBV30; weak D call: TRBD1 (5 bases). This CDR3 has 14 amino acids. The ends were cut back, 0 bases at V and 6 bases at J, with 15 bases in the middle. Germline CDR1 and CDR2: GTSNPN and SVGIG (reference sequence). CDR3 bases: TGTGCCTGGAGTGTAAAAGGTGGGGCCGGCGAGCAGTACTTC. It encodes CAWSVKGGAGEQYF.

This clonotype was detected ten times or more. V gene TRBV12-3 or TRBV12-4 combines with J gene TRBJ1-6; D may be TRBD1 (6 bases). The CDR3 runs 13 residues. Trimming removed 4 bases from V and 7 bases from J, with 8 bases in between. The CDR3 sequence: CASSSTGNSPLHF. The CDR3 DNA sequence: TGTGCCAGCAGTTCCACAGGGAATTCACCCCTCCACTTT.

CDR3 DNA sequence: TGTGCCAGCAGCCAGTGGCAGAGCTCCTACGAGCAGTACTTC. Encoded protein: CASSQWQSSYEQYF. J is TRBJ2-7 and V is TRBV3-1; D is unclear. The V end was cut by 3 bases, the J end by 0 bases, with 9 bases between. This CDR3 is built from 14 residues. Germline V gives CDR1 LGHDT, CDR2 YNNKEL (reference sequence).

This clonotype came up a few times. The V call is TRBV2, the J call TRBJ2-7; 9 bases agree with TRBD1. Germline V gives CDR1 SNHLY, CDR2 FYNNEI. The V segment lost 5 bases and the J segment 2 bases; nucleotides outside the gene matches: 4. CDR3 length equals 14 residues. The chain's CDR3 is CASSWTGVTYEQYF. CDR3 nucleotide sequence: TGTGCCAGCAGTTGGACAGGGGTAACCTACGAGCAGTACTTC.

This clonotype occurred a few times. This rearrangement joins TRBV5-1 to TRBJ2-3; 7 bases line up with TRBD1. After removal of 0 bases from V and 8 bases from J, the junction contained 3 bases not matched to a gene. Germline loops: CDR1 SGHRS, CDR2 YFSETQ. The CDR3 sequence is 13 residues long. The CDR3 DNA reads TGCGCCAGCAGCTTGGAAGCAGGGGGTACGCAGTATTTT. The encoded protein is CASSLEAGGTQYF.

This clonotype showed up many times. The V and J genes are TRBV4-1 and TRBJ2-1; the match to TRBD2 covers 8 bases. CDR1 and CDR2 (germline): MGHRA, YSYEKL. This CDR3 is built from 16 residues. Trimming took 1 base from V and 4 from J; bases not matched to a gene: 6. The CDR3 is CASSQVAQRGYNEQFF. The CDR3 bases are TGCGCCAGCAGCCAAGTTGCCCAGCGGGGGTACAATGAGCAGTTCTTC.

The chain couples TRBV7-2 to TRBJ2-3; a weak D match, TRBD2 (7 bases). Trimming left V 6 bases short and J 6 bases short, with 13 bases between. CDR1 and CDR2 from the germline V gene are SGHTA and FQGNSA. The CDR3 is 13 residues long. CDR3 sequence (DNA): TGTGCCAGCAGAGGGGGGGGTGGCGATACGCAGTATTTT. Translating it yields CASRGGGGDTQYF.

Only a few counts were recorded for this clonotype. The gene calls are TRBV20-1 and TRBJ1-2; TRBD1 aligns across 7 bases. V trimming: 6 bases; J trimming: 2 bases; junction bases outside the gene matches: 9. The length of the CDR3 is 14 residues. The germline V gene has CDR1 DFQATT and CDR2 SNEGSKA (reference sequence). The DNA of the CDR3 is TGCAGTGCCCCAGGGGGTTGGCAGAACTATGGCTACACCTTC. Its translation: CSAPGGWQNYGYTF.

The count of this clonotype is one. This chain connects TRBV15 to TRBJ2-7; maybe TRBD2 (8 bases). The CDR3 runs 15 residues. The ends were cut back, 0 bases at V and 6 bases at J, with 15 bases in the middle. Germline CDR1 is LNHNV and CDR2 is YYDKDF (reference sequence). DNA for the CDR3: TGTGCCACCAGCAGAGATAAGGGGGCGGGAGGCGAGCAGTACTTC. Translated: CATSRDKGAGGEQYF.

As for this clonotype: Given a much more abundant clone one base away, this may be a read error. The rearrangement joins TRBV29-1 to TRBJ1-2; D is uncertain. The CDR3 is 14 amino acids. CDR1 and CDR2 (germline): SQVTM, ANQGSEA. Trimming removed 5 bases at V and 4 bases at J, with 17 bases between. The CDR3 loop is CSVRANEQTYGYTF. CDR3 bases: TGCAGCGTTCGGGCGAACGAACAGACCTATGGCTACACCTTC.

The chain links TRBV18 to TRBJ2-5; D remains ambiguous. From germline, CDR1 is KGHSH and CDR2 LQKENI. The CDR3 extends over 16 amino acids. The germline V and J ends were trimmed by 0 bases and 1 base, with 12 bases remaining between them. For the CDR3, the DNA is TGTGCCAGCTCACCACCGTTCTCCCGTACCCAAGAGACCCAGTACTTC. This codes for CASSPPFSRTQETQYF. The whole variable domain, filled in from reference TRBV18 and TRBJ2-5, reads NAGVMQNPRHLVRRRGQEARLRCSPMKGHSHVYWYRQLPEEGLKFMVYLQKENIIDESGMPKERFSAEFPKEGPSILRIQQVVRGDSAAYFCASSPPFSRTQETQYFGPGTRLLVL.

This clonotype was recorded at least ten times. V usage is TRBV7-2 and J usage is TRBJ1-2, with D perhaps matching TRBD1 (6 bases). Germline V CDR1 and CDR2: SGHTA, FQGNSA. CDR3 length equals 13 residues. Trimming took 9 bases from V and 2 from J, leaving 13 bases between them. This CDR3 reads CASLRGQNYGYTF. CDR3 nucleotides: TGTGCCAGTCTGCGGGGGCAGAACTATGGCTACACCTTC.

This clonotype was observed a handful of times. The chain links TRBV12-3 or TRBV12-4 to TRBJ1-6, with D uncertain. V shed 5 bases and J shed 8 bases, with 13 bases lying between them. The CDR3 covers 14 residues. The CDR3 DNA is TGTGCCAGCAGTGCCCTAGGGCTGGATTCACCCCTCCACTTT. This codes for CASSALGLDSPLHF.

This clonotype was recorded many times. The CDR3 loop reads CSVTSGGANIQYF. The CDR3 region has the DNA TGCAGCGTTACTAGCGGGGGGGCGAACATTCAGTACTTC. The chain carries TRBV29-1 and TRBJ2-4; 13 positions match TRBD2. Trimming removed 5 bases from V and 7 bases from J; junction bases left unmatched: 2. The CDR3 is made up of 13 amino acids. Germline assignment: CDR1 SQVTM and CDR2 ANQGSEA.

This chain links TRBV12-3 or TRBV12-4 with TRBJ2-5, with unresolved D. The CDR3 runs 12 residues. Trimming left V 5 bases short and J 13 bases short, with 17 bases between. CDR3 DNA sequence: TGTGCCAGCAGTATTGACAACTACGAGCGGTACTTC. Protein sequence: CASSIDNYERYF.

In this sample, this clonotype turned up many times. The chain couples TRBV11-2 to TRBJ2-7, with 7 positions matching TRBD2. The germline V gene has CDR1 SGHAT and CDR2 FQNNGV. V lost 2 bases and J lost 3; bases outside the gene matches: 7. The length of the CDR3 is 15 residues. In DNA form, the CDR3 reads TGTGCCAGCAGCTTAAGGATGGCGGGGGTCTACGAGCAGTACTTC. Amino acids: CASSLRMAGVYEQYF.

The chain is built from TRBV27 and TRBJ2-6; no clear D gene. This CDR3 is built from 15 residues. V gave up 6 bases and J gave up 1 base, with 10 bases separating them. CDR1 is MNHEY, CDR2 SMNVEV, per germline (reference sequence). The CDR3 reads CASRGLGSGANVLTF. CDR3 nucleotide sequence: TGTGCCAGCAGGGGGTTGGGGTCTGGGGCCAACGTCCTGACTTTC.

This clonotype was detected only a few times. For the CDR3, the DNA is TGTGCCAGCAGCCAAGCTCGGGTTAGCGAGCAGTACTTC. This gives the protein CASSQARVSEQYF. The chain combines TRBV14 with TRBJ2-7; D is unresolved. CDR3 size: 13 residues. CDR1 SGHDN and CDR2 FVKESK come from the germline V gene. Trimming pared 1 base from V and 6 bases from J, leaving 10 bases between.

The rearrangement links TRBV5-6 to TRBJ2-4; 8 bases line up with TRBD1. Matching the DNA end better, TRBJ2-7 makes the J call doubtful. Germline V lookup: CDR1 SGHDT, CDR2 YYEEEE. The CDR3 sequence is 14 residues long. CDR3 protein: CASIQQGVTYEQYF. In DNA form, the CDR3 reads TGTGCCAGCATCCAACAGGGGGTTACCTACGAGCAGTACTTC.

This clonotype was seen more than once but under ten times. The genes are TRBV24-1 and TRBJ2-5, with 10 bases that match TRBD1. From germline, CDR1 is KGHDR and CDR2 SFDVKD. The V and J ends lost 4 bases and 5 bases, in that order; junction bases with no gene match: 6. This CDR3 is 15 amino acids long. The CDR3 nucleotides read TGTGCCACCAGTGAGGCGACAGGGGGCCGCGAGACCCAGTACTTC. It encodes CATSEATGGRETQYF.

The chain is built from TRBV27 and TRBJ1-2; 7 nucleotides agree with TRBD1. V was clipped by 5 bases and J by 7 bases; unmatched bases: 13. Germline CDR1 reads MNHEY; CDR2 reads SMNVEV (reference sequence). The CDR3 extends over 15 amino acids. This chain's CDR3 is CASSRNTQGVGGYTF. DNA of the CDR3: TGTGCCAGCAGTCGAAATACCCAGGGGGTAGGTGGCTACACCTTC.

V gene TRBV4-1 combines with J gene TRBJ2-6; 7 nucleotides agree with TRBD1. The CDR3 is 19 amino acids. Per germline, CDR1 MGHRA and CDR2 YSYEKL. J lost 1 base, V lost 0 bases, and 9 bases had no gene match. As DNA, the CDR3 is TGCGCCAGCAGCCAAGATTTCAGGGTACAGGGGTCTGGGGCCAACGTCCTGACTTTC. It specifies CASSQDFRVQGSGANVLTF.

This clonotype was seen a handful of times. J is TRBJ2-4 and V is TRBV2; a weak D match, TRBD2 (6 bases). Germline assignment: CDR1 SNHLY and CDR2 FYNNEI. The CDR3 is 16 amino acids. Deletions cut 2 bases from V and 0 bases from J, with 11 bases between. CDR3 sequence: CASSEQGGLAKNIQYF. The DNA of the CDR3 is TGTGCCAGCAGTGAACAGGGAGGTCTAGCCAAAAACATTCAGTACTTC.

With regard to this clonotype: This is likely a read error, given that the CDR3 carries no conserved phenylalanine or tryptophan at its end. The chain has TRBV5-6 and TRBJ1-2; D unresolved. Trimming cost V 2 bases and J 1 base, with 3 bases left between them. CDR3 length equals 12 residues. From germline, CDR1 is SGHDT and CDR2 YYEEEE. In DNA form, the CDR3 reads TGTGCCAGCAGCTTACGTAACTATGGCTACACCCTC. Protein: CASSLRNYGYTL.